The source of this TCR beta chain is a study of siplizumab effects on memory and regulatory T cells. In germline, CDR1 is SNHLY, CDR2 FYNNEI. The length of the CDR3 is 16 residues. Trimming took 4 bases from V and 3 from J, leaving 18 bases between them. Points on this clone: What it binds is not known.

General study results and limits: Phenotypic classification as naive or memory proved unattainable for roughly 80-96% of proliferating CD4+ or CD8+ clones. No functional test confirmed suppression by proliferating siplizumab-culture Tregs. Few alloreactive clones mapped to unstimulated subsets.

Using immunoSEQ multiplex PCR, the repertoire was profiled, and TCRdb retains in-frame clones only, with some absent. Here the sample spans around 110,000 clones, approximately 94% being singletons. The sample was non-Treg CD4+ T cells sorted from blood. The TCR was taken from a human donor in good health. The chain carries TRBV2 and TRBJ1-2; a weak D match, TRBD1 (5 bases). The CDR3 coding sequence is TGTGCCAGCAGTGCCCCCCGGAAAGGGGATCACTATGGCTACACCTTC. This translates into CASSAPRKGDHYGYTF.